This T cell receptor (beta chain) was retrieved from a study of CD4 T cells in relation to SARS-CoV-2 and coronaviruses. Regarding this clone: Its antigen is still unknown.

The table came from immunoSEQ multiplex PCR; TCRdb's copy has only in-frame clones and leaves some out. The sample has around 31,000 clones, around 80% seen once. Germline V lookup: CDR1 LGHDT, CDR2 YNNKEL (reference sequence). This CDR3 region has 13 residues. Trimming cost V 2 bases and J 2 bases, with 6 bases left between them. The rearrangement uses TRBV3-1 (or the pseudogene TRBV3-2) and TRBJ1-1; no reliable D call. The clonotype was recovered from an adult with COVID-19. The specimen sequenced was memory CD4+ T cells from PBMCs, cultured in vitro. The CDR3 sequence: CASSQRINTEAFF. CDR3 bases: TGTGCCAGCAGCCAACGGATAAACACTGAAGCTTTCTTT.